Following are 10 T cell receptor beta chains from one sample sequenced in a study of post-analysis software for immune sequencing data (dated by TCRdb to the mid-2010s). Broad study findings and their caveats: Patients showed significantly higher frequencies than controls for several TRBV segments, among them TRBV5-6, TRBV5-1 and TRBV20-1.

The library was built by means of PCR. The sequencer listed for this sample is Illumina HiSeq 2500. Unique molecular identifiers were incorporated into TCR beta cDNA libraries to reduce PCR and sequencing biases. TCRdb redid the processing of the public reads, applying fastp at Q25 and MiXCR, and retained in-frame beta chains. Rows merge per CDR3 protein into single entries with the most common DNA and genes. The table for this sample lists about 200,000 distinct CDR3 sequences; 25% to 30% of them were counted only once. About 3.4% of the sample is in the top ten clones. What these receptors recognize is not known. Sequencing was performed on blood. These receptor sequences come from a girl aged 2-17 years with multiple sclerosis.

There are a few counts of this clonotype. The chain links TRBV5-1 to TRBJ2-5; 15 nucleotides line up with TRBD2. Trimming cost V 4 bases and J 0 bases; bases outside gene matches: 7. The CDR3 totals 18 residues. Looked up from germline, CDR1 is SGHRS and CDR2 is YFSETQ. The CDR3 region has the DNA TGCGCCAGCAGCCTCCTAGGGACTAGCGGGGGGAACCAAGAGACCCAGTACTTC. Its translation: CASSLLGTSGGNQETQYF.

Concerning this clonotype: One base away lies a much larger clone, so this may be a sequencing read error. V is TRBV19 and J is TRBJ1-2; 7 nucleotides match TRBD1. CDR3 size: 13 residues. Germline loops: CDR1 LNHDA, CDR2 SQIVND (reference sequence). The V segment lost 9 bases and the J segment 6 bases; nucleotides outside the gene matches: 10. CDR3 amino acids: CARRPGDRDGYTF. The CDR3 nucleotides read TGTGCCAGGAGACCGGGAGACAGGGATGGCTACACCTTC.

This clonotype was seen repeatedly, ten times or more. The rearrangement uses TRBV20-1 and TRBJ2-7, with 8 bases that match TRBD1. Germline V gene sequence: CDR1 DFQATT, CDR2 SNEGSKA (reference sequence). CDR3 length: 14 residues. Trimming took 3 bases from V and 4 from J; bases not matched to a gene: 8. The CDR3 protein is CSARGTGDLYEQYF. For the CDR3, the DNA is TGCAGTGCTAGGGGGACAGGTGATTTATACGAGCAGTACTTC.

This clonotype was counted many times. The junction differs from germline at one of its ends, possibly a read error. The V gene is TRBV20-1, the J gene TRBJ1-5; TRBD1 matches at 7 bases. Germline V gene sequence: CDR1 DFQATT, CDR2 SNEGSKA (reference sequence). The CDR3 covers 15 residues. The CDR3 nucleotides are TGCAGTGCTAGGCCAACAGGGGTTAGCTATCAGCCCCAGCATTTT. Its translation: CSARPTGVSYQPQHF.

The chain joins TRBV11-2 to TRBJ1-2; D call uncertain. Germline-derived CDR1 and CDR2 are SGHAT and FQNNGV. V was trimmed by 8 bases and J by 3 bases, leaving 16 bases between them. This CDR3 spans 14 amino acids. The CDR3 sequence: CASPSPVADYGYTF. The CDR3 DNA sequence: TGTGCCAGCCCTTCCCCGGTTGCCGACTATGGCTACACCTTC.

This clonotype was seen at least ten times. This chain connects TRBV5-1 to TRBJ2-4, with D possibly TRBD2 on 5 matching bases. Germline V lookup: CDR1 SGHRS, CDR2 YFSETQ. Trimming cost V 0 bases and J 3 bases, with 10 bases left between them. The CDR3 consists of 15 residues. In nucleotides, the CDR3 is TGCGCCAGCAGCTTGGATGGACTGAGCAAAAACATTCAGTACTTC. As protein: CASSLDGLSKNIQYF.

As regards this clonotype: One end of the junction does not line up with germline, which may come from a read error. The chain links TRBV7-2 to TRBJ2-3, with 10 bases aligning to TRBD2. The germline V gene has CDR1 SGHTA and CDR2 FQGNSA. The CDR3 runs to 15 residues. The CDR3 spells CASSFLAGVGDTQYF. The CDR3 DNA is TGTGCCAGCAGCTTCCTAGCGGGGGTGGGAGATACACAGTATTTT.

This clonotype was counted a few times. The chain employs TRBV7-8 and TRBJ1-2, with TRBD1 matching over 11 bases. V was clipped by 4 bases and J by 6 bases; unmatched bases: 4. Per the germline V gene, CDR1 is SGHVS and CDR2 is FQNEAQ. CDR3 length equals 14 residues. CDR3 residues: CASSSRDRGDGYTF. The DNA of the CDR3 is TGTGCCAGCAGCTCCCGGGACAGGGGGGATGGCTACACCTTC.

For this clonotype: This may be a read error, as it is one base from a much larger clone. V and J are TRBV12-3 or TRBV12-4 and TRBJ2-5; maybe TRBD1 (6 bases). This CDR3 contains 14 residues. Trimming stripped 7 bases from V and 5 bases from J, with 17 bases between. The CDR3 DNA reads as TGTGCCAGCAAATCCAGGGGACACGGGGAGACCCAGTACTTC. This encodes CASKSRGHGETQYF.

CDR3 region: CASGAVEDTEAFF. CDR3 DNA: TGTGCCTCGGGAGCAGTCGAGGACACTGAAGCTTTCTTT. This chain joins TRBV10-3 and TRBJ1-1; D unclear. Germline CDR1 ENHRY, CDR2 SYGVKD. The germline V and J ends were trimmed by 11 bases and 3 bases, with 16 bases remaining between them. The length of the CDR3 is 13 residues.